The 5 T cell receptor beta chains listed next were all sequenced from one sample in a study of blood T cell repertoires in COVID-19. The repertoire was sequenced with immunoSEQ multiplex PCR; TCRdb's copy has only in-frame clones and lacks some. The table shows 80,000 to 100,000 clones, with roughly nine tenths occurring only once. Sequenced: peripheral blood. Receptors originate from a man aged 50-60 years with acute or convalescent COVID-19.

The chain uses TRBV7-6 and TRBJ2-7; D ambiguous. The V end was cut by 5 bases, the J end by 6 bases, with 11 bases between. The CDR3 is made up of 12 amino acids. The germline V gene has CDR1 SGHVS and CDR2 FNYEAQ. The CDR3: CASSLGESEQYF. The CDR3 DNA reads as TGTGCCAGCAGCCTAGGCGAGAGCGAGCAGTACTTC.

J is TRBJ2-5 and V is TRBV7-9; TRBD1 agrees at 8 bases. V shed 1 base, J shed 5 bases, and the junction held 9 bases outside the gene matches. Germline V gene sequence: CDR1 SEHNR, CDR2 FQNEAQ (reference sequence). This CDR3 is 16 amino acids long. Written as DNA, the CDR3 is TGTGCCAGCAGCTTAGGGCCCGACAGGGGTCCGGAGACCCAGTACTTC. Translation gives CASSLGPDRGPETQYF.

The chain has TRBV25-1 and TRBJ2-5; TRBD1 aligns across 11 bases. Germline V gives CDR1 MGHDK, CDR2 SYGVNS. This CDR3 has 16 residues. V lost 3 bases and J lost 5; bases outside the gene matches: 8. This chain's CDR3 is CASSEFRTGGGETQYF. For the CDR3, the DNA is TGTGCCAGCAGTGAGTTCCGGACAGGGGGCGGTGAGACCCAGTACTTC.

The chain joins TRBV30 to TRBJ1-1; 12 positions match TRBD1. V gave up 2 bases and J gave up 7 bases; unmatched junction bases: 11. The CDR3 extends over 16 amino acids. CDR1 is GTSNPN and CDR2 is SVGIG in the germline V gene (reference sequence). The CDR3 bases are TGTGCCTGGAGTCTCCGACCGGGACAGGGGGCGGTTGAAGCTTTCTTT. Translation: CAWSLRPGQGAVEAFF. The whole variable domain, filled in from reference TRBV30 and TRBJ1-1, reads SQTIHQWPATLVQPVGSPLSLECTVEGTSNPNLYWYRQAAGRGLQLLFYSVGIGQISSEVPQNLSASRPQDRQFILSSKKLLLSDSGFYLCAWSLRPGQGAVEAFFGQGTRLTVV.

This clone was detected only a few times. The rearrangement uses TRBV3-1 (or the pseudogene TRBV3-2) and TRBJ2-3; 8 bases map to TRBD2. The CDR3 has 16 amino acids. Looked up from germline, CDR1 is LGHDT and CDR2 is YNNKEL (reference sequence). The J segment lost 2 bases and the V segment lost 4 bases, leaving 8 bases of the junction unmatched. The CDR3 nucleotides read TGTGCCAGCAGCCGTATTAGCGGGACCCACACAGATACGCAGTATTTT. It translates to CASSRISGTHTDTQYF.